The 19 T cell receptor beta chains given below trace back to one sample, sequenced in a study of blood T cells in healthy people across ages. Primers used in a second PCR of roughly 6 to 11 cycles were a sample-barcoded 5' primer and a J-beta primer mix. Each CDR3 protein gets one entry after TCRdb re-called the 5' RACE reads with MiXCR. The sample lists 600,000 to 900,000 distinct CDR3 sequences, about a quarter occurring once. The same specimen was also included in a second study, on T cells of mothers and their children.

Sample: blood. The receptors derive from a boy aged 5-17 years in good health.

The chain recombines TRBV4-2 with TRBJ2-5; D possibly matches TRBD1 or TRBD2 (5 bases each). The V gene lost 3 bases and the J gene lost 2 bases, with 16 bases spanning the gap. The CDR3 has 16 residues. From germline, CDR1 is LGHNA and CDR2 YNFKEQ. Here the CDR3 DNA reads TGTGCCAGCAGCCATGGAAGTCTGGGGGTGCAAGAGACCCAGTACTTC. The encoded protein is CASSHGSLGVQETQYF.

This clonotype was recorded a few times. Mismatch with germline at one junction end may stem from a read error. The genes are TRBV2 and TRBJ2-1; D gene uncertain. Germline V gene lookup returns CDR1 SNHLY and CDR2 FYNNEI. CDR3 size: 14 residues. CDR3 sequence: CAGSEAALPPEQFF. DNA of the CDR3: TGTGCCGGCAGTGAAGCTGCTCTTCCGCCCGAGCAGTTCTTC.

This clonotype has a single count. As DNA, the CDR3 is TGCGGACTAGCGGGGCCCCAAGAGACCCAGTACTTC. Protein sequence: CGLAGPQETQYF. J is TRBJ2-5 and V is TRBV29-1; 12 bases align to TRBD2. Germline V CDR1 and CDR2: SQVTM, ANQGSEA. The CDR3 loop spans 12 amino acids. The full variable domain, rest sourced from reference TRBV29-1 and TRBJ2-5, is SAVISQKPSRDICQRGTSLTIQCQVDSQVTMMFWYRQQPGQSLTLIATANQGSEATYESGFVIDKFPISRPNLTFSTLTVSNMSPEDSSIYLCGLAGPQETQYFGPGTRLLVL.

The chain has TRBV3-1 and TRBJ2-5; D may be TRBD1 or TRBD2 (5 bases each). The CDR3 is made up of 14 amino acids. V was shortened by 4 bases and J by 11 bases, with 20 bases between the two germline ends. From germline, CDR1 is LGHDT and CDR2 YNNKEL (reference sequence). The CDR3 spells CASSPRWGLREQYF. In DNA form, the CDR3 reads TGTGCCAGCAGCCCACGTTGGGGCCTTAGGGAGCAGTACTTC.

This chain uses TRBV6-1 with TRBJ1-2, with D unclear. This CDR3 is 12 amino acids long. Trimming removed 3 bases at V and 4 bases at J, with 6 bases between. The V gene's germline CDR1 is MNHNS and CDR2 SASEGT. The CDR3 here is CASSEGRYGYTF. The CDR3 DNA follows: TGTGCCAGCAGTGAGGGCCGCTATGGCTACACCTTC.

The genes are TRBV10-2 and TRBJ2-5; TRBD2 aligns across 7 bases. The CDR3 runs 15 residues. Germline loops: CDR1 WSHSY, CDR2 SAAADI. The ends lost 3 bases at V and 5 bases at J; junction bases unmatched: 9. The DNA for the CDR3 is TGCGCCAGCAGTGACCGGGACTACCTAAGGGAGACCCAGTACTTC. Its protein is CASSDRDYLRETQYF.

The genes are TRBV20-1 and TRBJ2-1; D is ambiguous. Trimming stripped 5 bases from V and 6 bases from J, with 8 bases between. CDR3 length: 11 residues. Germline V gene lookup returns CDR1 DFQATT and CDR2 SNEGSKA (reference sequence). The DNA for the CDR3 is TGCAGTGCTCGAATGGCCAATGAGCAGTTCTTC. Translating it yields CSARMANEQFF.

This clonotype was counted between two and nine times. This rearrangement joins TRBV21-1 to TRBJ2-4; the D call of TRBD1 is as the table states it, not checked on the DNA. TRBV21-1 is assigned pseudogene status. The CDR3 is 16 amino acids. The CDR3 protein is CASSKGGGPAKNIQYF. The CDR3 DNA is TGTGCCAGCAGCAAAGGAGGGGGGCCGGCCAAAAACATTCAGTACTTC.

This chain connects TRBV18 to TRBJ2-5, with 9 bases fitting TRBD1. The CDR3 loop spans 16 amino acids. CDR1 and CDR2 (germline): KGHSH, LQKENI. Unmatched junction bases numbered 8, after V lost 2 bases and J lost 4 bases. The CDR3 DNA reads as TGTGCCAGCTCACCAGGCGACAGGGGGTTGGCAGAGACCCAGTACTTC. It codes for CASSPGDRGLAETQYF.

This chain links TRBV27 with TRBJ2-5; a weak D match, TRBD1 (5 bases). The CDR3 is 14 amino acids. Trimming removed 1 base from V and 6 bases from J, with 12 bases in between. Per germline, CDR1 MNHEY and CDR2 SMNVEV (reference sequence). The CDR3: CASSLWGGGQTQYF. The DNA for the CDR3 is TGTGCCAGCAGTTTATGGGGCGGTGGGCAGACCCAGTACTTC.

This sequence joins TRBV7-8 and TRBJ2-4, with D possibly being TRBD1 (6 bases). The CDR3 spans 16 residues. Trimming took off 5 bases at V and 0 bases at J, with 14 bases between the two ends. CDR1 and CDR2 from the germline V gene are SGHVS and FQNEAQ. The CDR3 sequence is CASSPRTALAKNIQYF. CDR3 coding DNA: TGTGCCAGCAGCCCTAGGACAGCACTAGCCAAAAACATTCAGTACTTC.

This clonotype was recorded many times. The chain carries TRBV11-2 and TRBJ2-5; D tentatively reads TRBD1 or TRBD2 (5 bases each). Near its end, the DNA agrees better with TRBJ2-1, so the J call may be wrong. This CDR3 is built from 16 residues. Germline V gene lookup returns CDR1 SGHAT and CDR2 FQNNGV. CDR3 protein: CASSLDPPGLGHEQFF. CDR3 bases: TGTGCCAGCAGCTTAGATCCCCCGGGATTGGGGCATGAGCAGTTCTTC.

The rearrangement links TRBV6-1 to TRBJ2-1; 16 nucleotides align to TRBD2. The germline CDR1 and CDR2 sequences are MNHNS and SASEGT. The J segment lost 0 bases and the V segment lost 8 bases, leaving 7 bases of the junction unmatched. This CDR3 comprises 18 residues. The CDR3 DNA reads TGTGCCAGCCGCCCGGGACTAGCGGGGGGGATCTCCTACAATGAGCAGTTCTTC. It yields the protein CASRPGLAGGISYNEQFF.

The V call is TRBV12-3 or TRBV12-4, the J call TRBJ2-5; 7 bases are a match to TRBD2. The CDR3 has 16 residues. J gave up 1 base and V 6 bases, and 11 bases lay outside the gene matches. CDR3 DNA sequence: TGTGCCAGCAGCCCTGGGGGGGACCCTGTCCAAGAGACCCAGTACTTC. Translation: CASSPGGDPVQETQYF.

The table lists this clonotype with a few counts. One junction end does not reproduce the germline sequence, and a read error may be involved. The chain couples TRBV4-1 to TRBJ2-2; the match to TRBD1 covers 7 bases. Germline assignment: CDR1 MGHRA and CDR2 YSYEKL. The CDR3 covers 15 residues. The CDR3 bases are TGCGCCAGCAGCCTTGACAGGGACGGCACCGGGGAGCTGCTTTTT. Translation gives CASSLDRDGTGELLF.

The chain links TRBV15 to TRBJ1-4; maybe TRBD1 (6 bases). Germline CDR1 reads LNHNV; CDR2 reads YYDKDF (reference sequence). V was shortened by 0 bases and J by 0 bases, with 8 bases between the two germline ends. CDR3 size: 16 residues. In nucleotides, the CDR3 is TGTGCCACCAGCAGAGATGGGGGCGCAACTAATGAAAAACTGTTTTTT. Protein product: CATSRDGGATNEKLFF.

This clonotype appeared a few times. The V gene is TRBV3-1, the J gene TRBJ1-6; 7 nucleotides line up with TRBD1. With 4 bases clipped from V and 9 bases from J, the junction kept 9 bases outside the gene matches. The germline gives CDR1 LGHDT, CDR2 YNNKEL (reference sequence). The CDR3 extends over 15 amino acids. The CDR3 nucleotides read TGTGCCAGCAGCCTGGGGACAGCGTATCGTTCACCCCTCCACTTT. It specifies CASSLGTAYRSPLHF.

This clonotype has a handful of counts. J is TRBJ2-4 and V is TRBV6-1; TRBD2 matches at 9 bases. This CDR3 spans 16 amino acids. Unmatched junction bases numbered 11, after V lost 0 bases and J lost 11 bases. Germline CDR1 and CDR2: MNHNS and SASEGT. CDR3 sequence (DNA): TGTGCCAGCAGTGAAGCGCAAGTAGCTAGCGGGGCGGTTCAGTACTTC. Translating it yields CASSEAQVASGAVQYF.

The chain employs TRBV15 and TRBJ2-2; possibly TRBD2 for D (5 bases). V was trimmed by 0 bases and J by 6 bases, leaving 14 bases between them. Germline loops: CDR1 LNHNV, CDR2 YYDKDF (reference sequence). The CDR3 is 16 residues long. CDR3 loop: CATSRDRRSGAGELFF. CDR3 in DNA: TGTGCCACCAGCAGAGATAGAAGGTCCGGGGCCGGGGAGCTGTTTTTT.